This TCR beta chain was sequenced for a study of T-cell reconstitution after alpha-beta-depleted transplantation in children. CDR1 is SGHTA and CDR2 is FQGNSA in the germline V gene. Trimming stripped 2 bases from V and 5 bases from J, with 11 bases between. The CDR3 is 14 residues long. Unique molecular identifiers tagged the TCRbeta library. TCRdb re-analysed the PCR reads in MiXCR, keeping a single row per CDR3 protein. Found here are about 400,000 distinct CDR3 sequences, roughly 22% of them singletons; the top ten hold over 3.5%. This clonotype was picked up many times. This TCR came from a human donor who donated a stem cell graft to a child with acute myeloid leukemia. Sample: PBMCs from the stem cell graft donor, taken from the stem cell graft. The chain couples TRBV7-2 to TRBJ2-3; D is undetermined. CDR3 region: CASSLSPLIDTQYF. CDR3 nucleotides: TGTGCCAGCAGCTTAAGCCCCCTCATAGATACGCAGTATTTT. Drawing the rest from reference TRBV7-2 and TRBJ2-3, the complete variable domain is GAGVSQSPSNKVTEKGKDVELRCDPISGHTALYWYRQSLGQGLEFLIYFQGNSAPDKSGLPSDRFSAERTGGSVSTLTIQRTQQEDSAVYLCASSLSPLIDTQYFGPGTRLTVL.